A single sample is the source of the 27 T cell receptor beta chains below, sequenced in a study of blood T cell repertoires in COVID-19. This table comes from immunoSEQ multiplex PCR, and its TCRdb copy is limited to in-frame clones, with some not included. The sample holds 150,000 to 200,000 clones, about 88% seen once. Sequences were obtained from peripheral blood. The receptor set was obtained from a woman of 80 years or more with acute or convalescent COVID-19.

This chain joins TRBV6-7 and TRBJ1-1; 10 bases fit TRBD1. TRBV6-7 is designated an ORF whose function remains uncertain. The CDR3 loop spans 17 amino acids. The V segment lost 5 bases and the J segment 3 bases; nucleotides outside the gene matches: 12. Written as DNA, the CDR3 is TGTGCCAGCAGTCACGGACAGGGGGTGATAGAGTACACTGAAGCTTTCTTT. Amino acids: CASSHGQGVIEYTEAFF.

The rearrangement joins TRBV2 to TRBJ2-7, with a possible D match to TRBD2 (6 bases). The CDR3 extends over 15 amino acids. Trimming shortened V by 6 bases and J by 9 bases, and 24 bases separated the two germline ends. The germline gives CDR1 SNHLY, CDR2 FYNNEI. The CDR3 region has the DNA TGTGCCAGCAGGGAGGACCCCATGGACTACATTGCGCAGTACTTC. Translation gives CASREDPMDYIAQYF.

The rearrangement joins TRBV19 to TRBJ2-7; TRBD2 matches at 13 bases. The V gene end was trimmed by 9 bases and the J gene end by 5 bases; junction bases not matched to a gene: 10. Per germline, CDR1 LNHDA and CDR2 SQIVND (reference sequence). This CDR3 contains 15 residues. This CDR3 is CASTLAGGPQDEQYF. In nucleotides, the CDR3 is TGTGCCAGCACACTAGCGGGAGGGCCCCAGGACGAGCAGTACTTC. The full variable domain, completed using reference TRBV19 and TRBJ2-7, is DGGITQSPKYLFRKEGQNVTLSCEQNLNHDAMYWYRQDPGQGLRLIYYSQIVNDFQKGDIAEGYSVSREKKESFPLTVTSAQKNPTAFYLCASTLAGGPQDEQYFGPGTRLTVT.

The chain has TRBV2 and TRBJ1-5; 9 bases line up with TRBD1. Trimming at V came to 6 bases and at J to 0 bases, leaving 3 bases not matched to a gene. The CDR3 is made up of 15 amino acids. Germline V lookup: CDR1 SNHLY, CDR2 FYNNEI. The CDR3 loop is CASRGQGGSNQPQHF. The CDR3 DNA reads TGTGCCAGCAGGGGACAGGGCGGTAGCAATCAGCCCCAGCATTTT.

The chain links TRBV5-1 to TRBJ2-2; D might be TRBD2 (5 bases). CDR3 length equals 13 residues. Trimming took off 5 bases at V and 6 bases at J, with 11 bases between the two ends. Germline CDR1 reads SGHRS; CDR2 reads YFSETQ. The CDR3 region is CASSLGDSGELFF. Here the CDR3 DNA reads TGCGCCAGCAGTCTCGGGGATTCCGGGGAGCTGTTTTTT.

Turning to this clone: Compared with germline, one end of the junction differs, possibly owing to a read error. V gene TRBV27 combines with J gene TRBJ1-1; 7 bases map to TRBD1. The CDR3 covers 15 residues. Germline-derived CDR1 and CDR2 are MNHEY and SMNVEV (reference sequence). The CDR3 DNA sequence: TGTGCCAGCAGTTTATCCACAGTGAGAGGGGGCTTTCTTGACTTT. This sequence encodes CASSLSTVRGGFLDF.

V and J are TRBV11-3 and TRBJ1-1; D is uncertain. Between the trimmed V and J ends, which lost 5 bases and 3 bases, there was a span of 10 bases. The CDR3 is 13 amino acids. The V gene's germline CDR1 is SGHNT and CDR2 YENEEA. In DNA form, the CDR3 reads TGTGCCAGCAGCCCGCGTTTCGACACTGAAGCTTTCTTT. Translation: CASSPRFDTEAFF.

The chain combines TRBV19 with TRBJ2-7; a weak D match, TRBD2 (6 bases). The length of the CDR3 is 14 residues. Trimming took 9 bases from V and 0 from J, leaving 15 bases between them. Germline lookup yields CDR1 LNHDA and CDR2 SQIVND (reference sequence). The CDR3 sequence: CASAPGLNSYEQYF. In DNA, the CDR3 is TGTGCCAGCGCCCCGGGACTCAACTCCTACGAGCAGTACTTC.

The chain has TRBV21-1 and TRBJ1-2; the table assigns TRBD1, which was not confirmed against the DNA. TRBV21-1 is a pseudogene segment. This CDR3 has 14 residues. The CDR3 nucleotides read TGTGCCAGCAGCCTACAGGGTGGCGGTTATGGCTACACCTTC. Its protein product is CASSLQGGGYGYTF.

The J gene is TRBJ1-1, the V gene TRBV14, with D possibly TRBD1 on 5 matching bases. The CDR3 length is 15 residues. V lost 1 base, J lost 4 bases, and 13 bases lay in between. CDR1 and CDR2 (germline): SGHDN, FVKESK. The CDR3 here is CASSQGIWGGTEAFF. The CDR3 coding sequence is TGTGCCAGCAGCCAAGGAATTTGGGGGGGCACTGAAGCTTTCTTT.

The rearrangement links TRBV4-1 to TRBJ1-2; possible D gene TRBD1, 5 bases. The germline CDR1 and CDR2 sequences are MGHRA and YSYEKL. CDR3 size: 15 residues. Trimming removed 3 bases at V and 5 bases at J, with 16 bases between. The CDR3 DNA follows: TGCGCCAGCAGCCAGGCGATGCAGGGTACATATGGCTACACCTTC. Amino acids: CASSQAMQGTYGYTF.

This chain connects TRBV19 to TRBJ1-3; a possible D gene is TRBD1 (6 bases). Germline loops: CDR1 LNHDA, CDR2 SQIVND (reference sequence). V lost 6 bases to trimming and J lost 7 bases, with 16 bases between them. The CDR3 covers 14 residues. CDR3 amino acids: CASRETGDGNTIYF. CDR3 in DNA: TGTGCCAGTAGAGAGACAGGAGACGGCAACACCATATATTTT.

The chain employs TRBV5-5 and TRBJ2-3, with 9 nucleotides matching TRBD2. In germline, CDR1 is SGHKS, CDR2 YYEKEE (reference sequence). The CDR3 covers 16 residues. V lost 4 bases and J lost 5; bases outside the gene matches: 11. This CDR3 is CASSLSLSGGQDTQYF. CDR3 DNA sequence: TGTGCCAGCAGCCTCTCCCTTAGCGGGGGACAAGATACGCAGTATTTT.

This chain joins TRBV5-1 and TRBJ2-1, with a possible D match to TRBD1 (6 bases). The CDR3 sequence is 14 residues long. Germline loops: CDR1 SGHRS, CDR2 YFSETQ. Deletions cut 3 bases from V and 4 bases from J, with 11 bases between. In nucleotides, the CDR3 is TGCGCCAGCAGCTCCGGGACAAGGTACAATGAGCAGTTCTTC. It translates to CASSSGTRYNEQFF.

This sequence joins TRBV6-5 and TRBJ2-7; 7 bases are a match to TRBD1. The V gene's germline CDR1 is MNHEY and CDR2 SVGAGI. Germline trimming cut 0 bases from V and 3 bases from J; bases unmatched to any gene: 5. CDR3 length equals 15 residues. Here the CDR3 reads CASSYSITGVYEQYF. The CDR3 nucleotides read TGTGCCAGCAGTTACTCGATTACAGGGGTCTACGAGCAGTACTTC.

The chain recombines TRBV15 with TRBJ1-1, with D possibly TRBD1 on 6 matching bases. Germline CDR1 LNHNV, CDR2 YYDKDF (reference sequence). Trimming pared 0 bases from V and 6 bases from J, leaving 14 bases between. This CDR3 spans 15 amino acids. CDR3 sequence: CATSRDSRGGSEAFF. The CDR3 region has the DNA TGTGCCACCAGCAGAGATAGCAGGGGCGGTTCTGAAGCTTTCTTT.

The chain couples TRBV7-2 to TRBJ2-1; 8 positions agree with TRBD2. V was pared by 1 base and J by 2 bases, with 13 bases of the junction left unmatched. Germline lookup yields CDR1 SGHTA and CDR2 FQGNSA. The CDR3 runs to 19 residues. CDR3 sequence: CASSLESGGGFSTYNEQFF. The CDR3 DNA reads TGTGCCAGCAGCTTAGAGTCGGGGGGGGGATTTAGCACCTACAATGAGCAGTTCTTC.

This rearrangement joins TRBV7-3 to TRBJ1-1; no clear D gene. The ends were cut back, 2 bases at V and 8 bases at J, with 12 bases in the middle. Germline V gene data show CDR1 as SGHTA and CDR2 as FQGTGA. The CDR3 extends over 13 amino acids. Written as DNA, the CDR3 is TGTGCCAGCAGCTTAGTAGGAGTTGGGGAAGCTTTCTTT. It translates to CASSLVGVGEAFF.

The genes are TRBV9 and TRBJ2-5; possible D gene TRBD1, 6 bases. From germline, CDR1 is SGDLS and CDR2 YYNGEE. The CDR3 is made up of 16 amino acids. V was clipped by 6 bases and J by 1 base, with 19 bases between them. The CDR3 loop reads CASKHRGHQAQETQYF. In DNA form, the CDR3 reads TGTGCCAGCAAACATCGGGGACACCAAGCCCAAGAGACCCAGTACTTC.

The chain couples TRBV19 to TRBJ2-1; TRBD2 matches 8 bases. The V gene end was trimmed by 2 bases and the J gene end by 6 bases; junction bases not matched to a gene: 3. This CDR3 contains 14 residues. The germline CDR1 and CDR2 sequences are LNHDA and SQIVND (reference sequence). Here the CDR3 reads CASSITGGPNEQFF. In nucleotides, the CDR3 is TGTGCCAGTAGTATAACGGGAGGGCCCAATGAGCAGTTCTTC.

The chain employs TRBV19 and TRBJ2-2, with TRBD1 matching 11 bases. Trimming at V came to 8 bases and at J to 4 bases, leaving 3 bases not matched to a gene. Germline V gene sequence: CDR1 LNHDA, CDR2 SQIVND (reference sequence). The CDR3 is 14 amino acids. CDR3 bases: TGTGCCAGTCGAGGACAGGGGGCCACCGGGGAGCTGTTTTTT. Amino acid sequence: CASRGQGATGELFF.

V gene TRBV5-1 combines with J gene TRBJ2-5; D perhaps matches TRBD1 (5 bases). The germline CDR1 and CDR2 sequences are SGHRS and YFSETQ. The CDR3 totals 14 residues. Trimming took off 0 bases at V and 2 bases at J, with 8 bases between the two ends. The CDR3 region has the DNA TGCGCCAGCAGCTTGGCCCCAGGGCAAGAGACCCAGTACTTC. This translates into CASSLAPGQETQYF. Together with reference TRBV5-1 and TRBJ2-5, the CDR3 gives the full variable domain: KAGVTQTPRYLIKTRGQQVTLSCSPISGHRSVSWYQQTPGQGLQFLFEYFSETQRNKGNFPGRFSGRQFSNSRSEMNVSTLELGDSALYLCASSLAPGQETQYFGPGTRLLVL.

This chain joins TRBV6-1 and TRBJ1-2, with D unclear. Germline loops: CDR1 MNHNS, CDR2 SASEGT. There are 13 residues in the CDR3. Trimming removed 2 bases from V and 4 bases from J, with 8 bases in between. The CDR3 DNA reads TGTGCCAGCAGTGAATTCTCCAGCTATGGCTACACCTTC. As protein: CASSEFSSYGYTF.

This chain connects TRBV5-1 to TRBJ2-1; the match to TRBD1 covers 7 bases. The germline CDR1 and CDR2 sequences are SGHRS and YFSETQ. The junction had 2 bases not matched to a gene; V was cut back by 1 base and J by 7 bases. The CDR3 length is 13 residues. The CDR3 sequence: CASSLSQGNEQFF. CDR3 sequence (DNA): TGCGCCAGCAGCTTGTCACAGGGGAATGAGCAGTTCTTC.

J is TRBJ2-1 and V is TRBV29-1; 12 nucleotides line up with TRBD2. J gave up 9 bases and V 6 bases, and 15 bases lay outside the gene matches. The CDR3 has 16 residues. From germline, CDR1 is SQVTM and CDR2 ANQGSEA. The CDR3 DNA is TGCAGCGTAGTTTTGACTAGCGGGAGTTATTACGGTGAGCAGTTCTTC. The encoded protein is CSVVLTSGSYYGEQFF.

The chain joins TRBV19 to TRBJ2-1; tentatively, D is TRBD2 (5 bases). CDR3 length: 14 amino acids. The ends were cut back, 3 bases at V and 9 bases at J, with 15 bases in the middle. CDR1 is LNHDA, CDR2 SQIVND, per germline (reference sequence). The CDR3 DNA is TGTGCCAGTAGTATTGTAGGCACTAGAGGTGAGCAGTTCTTC. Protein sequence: CASSIVGTRGEQFF.

CDR3 in amino acids: CASRAPGSGNTIYF. The DNA for the CDR3 is TGTGCCAGCAGAGCACCGGGATCTGGAAACACCATATATTTT. This chain joins TRBV11-1 and TRBJ1-3; no definite D call. The CDR3 has 14 amino acids. V gave up 6 bases and J gave up 1 base, with 10 bases separating them. From germline, CDR1 is SGHAT and CDR2 FQDESV (reference sequence).